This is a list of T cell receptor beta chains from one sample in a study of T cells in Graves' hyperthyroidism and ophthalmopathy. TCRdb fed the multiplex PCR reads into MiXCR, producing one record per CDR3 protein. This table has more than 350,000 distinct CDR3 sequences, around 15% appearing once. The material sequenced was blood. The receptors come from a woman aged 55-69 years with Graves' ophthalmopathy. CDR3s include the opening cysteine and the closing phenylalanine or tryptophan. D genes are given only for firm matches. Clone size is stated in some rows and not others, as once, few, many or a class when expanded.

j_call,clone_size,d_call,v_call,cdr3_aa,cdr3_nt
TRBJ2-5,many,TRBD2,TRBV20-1,CSAREGLARETQYF,TGCAGTGCTAGAGAAGGACTAGCGCGGGAGACCCAGTACTTC
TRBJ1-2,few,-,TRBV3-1,CASSQGGVLIDGYTF,TGTGCCAGCAGCCAGGGAGGAGTTCTCATTGATGGCTACACCTTC
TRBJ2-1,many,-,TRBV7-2,CASQGYNEQFF,TGTGCCAGCCAGGGCTACAATGAGCAGTTCTTC
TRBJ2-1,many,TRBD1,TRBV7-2,CASSSDRGTYNEQFF,TGTGCCAGCAGCTCAGACAGGGGTACCTACAATGAGCAGTTCTTC
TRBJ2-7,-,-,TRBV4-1,CASSPGVGFYEQCF,TGCGCCAGCAGCCCAGGGGTGGGGTTCTACGAGCAGTGCTTC
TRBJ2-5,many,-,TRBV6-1,CASSEGDNQETQYF,TGTGCCAGCAGTGAAGGGGACAACCAAGAGACCCAGTACTTC
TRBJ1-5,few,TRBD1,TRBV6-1,CASSEPRQGAYQPQHF,TGTGCCAGCAGTGAACCCCGACAGGGGGCTTATCAGCCCCAGCATTTT
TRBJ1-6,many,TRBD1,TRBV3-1,CASRNRGRENSPLHF,TGTGCCAGCCGGAACAGGGGGCGAGAGAATTCACCCCTCCACTTT
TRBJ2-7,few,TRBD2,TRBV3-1,CASSLGSGGRAYEQYF,TGTGCCAGCAGCCTAGGGTCCGGCGGGAGGGCCTACGAGCAGTACTTC
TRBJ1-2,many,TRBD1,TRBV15,CATSRDLPQGGYGYTF,TGTGCCACCAGCAGAGATCTCCCACAGGGGGGCTATGGCTACACCTTC
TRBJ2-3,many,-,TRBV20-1,CSARGLASGDTQYF,TGCAGTGCCAGAGGTCTAGCGTCAGGAGATACGCAGTATTTT
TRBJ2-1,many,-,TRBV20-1,CSAGRGADSYNEQFF,TGCAGTGCTGGCCGGGGGGCCGACTCCTACAATGAGCAGTTCTTC
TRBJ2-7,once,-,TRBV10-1,CASSENRDFTYEQYF,TGCGCCAGCAGTGAAAACAGGGACTTCACCTACGAGCAGTACTTC
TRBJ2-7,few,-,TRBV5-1,CASSFGLSREKYEQYF,TGCGCCAGCAGCTTCGGGCTCTCCCGGGAGAAGTACGAGCAGTACTTC
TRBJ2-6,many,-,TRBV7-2,CASSAPYSGANVLTF,TGTGCCAGCAGCGCACCGTACTCTGGGGCCAACGTCCTGACTTTC
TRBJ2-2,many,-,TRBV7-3,CASSLKPRGLGELFF,TGTGCCAGCAGCTTAAAACCTAGGGGTCTCGGGGAGCTGTTTTTT
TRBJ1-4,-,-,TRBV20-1,CSARRGPGPEKLFF,TGCAGTGCTAGGCGGGGGCCGGGCCCTGAAAAACTGTTTTTT
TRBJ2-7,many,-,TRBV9,CASSVEPTNFYEQYF,TGTGCCAGCAGCGTAGAACCGACGAACTTCTACGAGCAGTACTTC
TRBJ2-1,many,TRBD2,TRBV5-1,CASSILAGVNEQFF,TGCGCCAGCAGCATACTAGCGGGAGTGAATGAGCAGTTCTTC
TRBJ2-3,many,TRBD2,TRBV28,CASSIGLAGSTDTQYF,TGTGCCAGCAGTATCGGACTAGCGGGGAGCACAGATACGCAGTATTTT
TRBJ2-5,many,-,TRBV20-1,CSASGVNQETQYF,TGCAGTGCTAGCGGGGTCAACCAAGAGACCCAGTACTTC
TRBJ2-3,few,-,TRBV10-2,CASKPRDTQYF,TGCGCCAGCAAGCCAAGGGATACGCAGTATTTT
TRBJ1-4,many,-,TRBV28,CASSRGPSEKLFF,TGTGCCAGCAGCAGGGGACCGAGTGAAAAACTGTTTTTT
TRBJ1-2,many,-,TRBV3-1,CASSQDRGQSGYTF,TGTGCCAGCAGCCAAGATCGGGGCCAGAGTGGCTACACCTTC
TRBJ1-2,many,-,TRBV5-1,CASSLTDPLYGYTF,TGCGCCAGCAGCTTGACGGACCCACTCTATGGCTACACCTTC